This T cell receptor (beta chain) emerged from a study of T cell responses to AZD1222 COVID-19 vaccine. Both about-4-week and about-12-week second-dose recipients were combined. Trimming took 7 bases from V and 1 from J, leaving 10 bases between them. Germline CDR1 and CDR2: SGHNT and YENEEA. This CDR3 comprises 14 residues. Comments on this clone: What it recognizes is unknown.

Notes on the study in general: Among vaccine-associated CD4 TCRs, coverage spanned spike, with dominance at 160-218 and 743-854. Targets within unmutated variant regions were reportedly found for nearly half of spike-specific TCRs.

The repertoire was sequenced with immunoSEQ multiplex PCR; TCRdb's copy has only in-frame clones and lacks some. This sample has about 150,000 clones, with roughly 87% found just once. The source material was peripheral blood, sampled 28 days after the second AZD1222 dose. The sequence came from an adult who received the AZD1222 COVID-19 vaccine. The chain employs TRBV11-3 and TRBJ2-2; no clear D. The CDR3 region is CASTPSGNTGELFF. Here the CDR3 DNA reads TGTGCCAGCACCCCCTCTGGGAACACCGGGGAGCTGTTTTTT. Variable domain in full (rest from reference TRBV11-3 and TRBJ2-2): EAGVVQSPRYKIIEKKQPVAFWCNPISGHNTLYWYLQNLGQGPELLIRYENEEAVDDSQLPKDRFSAERLKGVDSTLKIQPAELGDSAVYLCASTPSGNTGELFFGEGSRLTVL.